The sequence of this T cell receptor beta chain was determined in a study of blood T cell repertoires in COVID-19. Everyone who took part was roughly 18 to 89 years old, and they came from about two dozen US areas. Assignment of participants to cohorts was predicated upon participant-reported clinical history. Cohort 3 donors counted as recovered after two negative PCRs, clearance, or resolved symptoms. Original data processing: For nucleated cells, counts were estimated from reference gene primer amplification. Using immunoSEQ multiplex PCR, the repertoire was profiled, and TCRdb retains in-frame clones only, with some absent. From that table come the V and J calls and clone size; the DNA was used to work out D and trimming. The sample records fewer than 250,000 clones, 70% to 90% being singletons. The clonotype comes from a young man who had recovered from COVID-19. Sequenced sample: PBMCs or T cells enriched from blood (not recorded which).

The CDR3 bases are TGTGCCAGCACCTCTGGGGGAACAGGGGGCCTCGAGCAGTACTTC. Its translation is CASTSGGTGGLEQYF. This chain joins TRBV6-5 and TRBJ2-7; 9 bases fit TRBD1. Per germline, CDR1 MNHEY and CDR2 SVGAGI. V was clipped by 7 bases and J by 6 bases; unmatched bases: 13. This CDR3 region has 15 residues.